Listed here are 14 T cell receptor beta chains from one sample, sequenced in a study of blood T cell repertoires in COVID-19. This table comes from immunoSEQ multiplex PCR, and its TCRdb copy is limited to in-frame clones, with some not included. The data show 200,000 to 250,000 clones, about 83% seen once. The sample was PBMCs or T cells enriched from blood (not recorded which). The receptors stem from a woman in her forties who had been exposed to COVID-19.

V and J are TRBV19 and TRBJ2-3, with no clear D. V was clipped by 1 base and J by 1 base, with 3 bases between them. The CDR3 length is 13 residues. The germline V gene encodes CDR1 LNHDA and CDR2 SQIVND (reference sequence). CDR3 nucleotides: TGTGCCAGTAGTATAGGCGGCACAGATACGCAGTATTTT. Amino acids: CASSIGGTDTQYF.

The genes are TRBV3-1 (or the pseudogene TRBV3-2) and TRBJ1-2; D might be TRBD1 (5 bases). CDR1 is LGHDT and CDR2 is YNNKEL in the germline V gene (reference sequence). The CDR3 spans 15 residues. V gave up 3 bases and J gave up 5 bases, with 16 bases separating them. CDR3 nucleotides: TGTGCCAGCAGCCAGGTACAGGTAAAGGGGTATGGCTACACCTTC. Its translation: CASSQVQVKGYGYTF.

This clone is a singleton in its sample. The chain links TRBV24-1 to TRBJ2-2; D unclear. Germline CDR1 reads KGHDR; CDR2 reads SFDVKD. Trimming removed 3 bases at V and 4 bases at J, with 8 bases between. The CDR3 has 14 amino acids. The CDR3 DNA sequence: TGTGCCACCAGTGATCCCGGGTCCACCGGGGAGCTGTTTTTT. Translated: CATSDPGSTGELFF.

The gene calls are TRBV9 and TRBJ2-7; tentative D call: TRBD2 (5 bases). Germline V gene sequence: CDR1 SGDLS, CDR2 YYNGEE. Trimming cost V 0 bases and J 7 bases, with 11 bases left between them. The CDR3 loop spans 13 amino acids. DNA of the CDR3: TGTGCCAGCAGCGTAGCCCCGGGCGGGGAGCAGTACTTC. Protein product: CASSVAPGGEQYF.

This clone has only one observation. The gene calls are TRBV6-1 and TRBJ1-2; maybe TRBD1 (6 bases). V lost 3 bases to trimming and J lost 3 bases, with 14 bases between them. This CDR3 region has 15 residues. The germline gives CDR1 MNHNS, CDR2 SASEGT. For the CDR3, the DNA is TGTGCCAGCAGTGAGTGGGGGGGCATCGACTATGGCTACACCTTC. It codes for CASSEWGGIDYGYTF.

This clone showed up just a few times. The chain is built from TRBV6-2 or TRBV6-3 and TRBJ1-5, with D perhaps matching TRBD1 (5 bases). In germline, CDR1 is MNHEY, CDR2 SVGEGT. This CDR3 spans 17 amino acids. V lost 6 bases, J lost 2 bases, and 20 bases lay in between. CDR3 loop: CASSNLPAGGGNQPQHF. The CDR3 region has the DNA TGTGCCAGCAGCAACCTCCCAGCGGGGGGTGGCAATCAGCCCCAGCATTTT.

CDR3 DNA: TGTGCCAGCAGTGACACAGGGGGTGGAAACACCATATATTTT. This sequence encodes CASSDTGGGNTIYF. The chain joins TRBV6-1 to TRBJ1-3; the match to TRBD1 covers 8 bases. V lost 3 bases, J lost 3 bases, and 1 base stayed unmatched. The length of the CDR3 is 14 residues. Germline CDR1 reads MNHNS; CDR2 reads SASEGT.

The chain uses TRBV20-1 and TRBJ2-7; no clear D. V was shortened by 3 bases and J by 4 bases, with 7 bases between the two germline ends. CDR1 is DFQATT, CDR2 SNEGSKA, per germline (reference sequence). The CDR3 loop spans 11 amino acids. CDR3 in DNA: TGCAGTGCTAGTTTGGAGTACGAGCAGTACTTC. Amino acids: CSASLEYEQYF.

The V call is TRBV12-3 or TRBV12-4, the J call TRBJ2-5; 8 bases align to TRBD2. The junction had 2 bases not matched to a gene; V was cut back by 5 bases and J by 3 bases. The length of the CDR3 is 13 residues. The CDR3 here is CASSPGLEETQYF. The CDR3 DNA sequence: TGTGCCAGCAGTCCGGGACTAGAAGAGACCCAGTACTTC.

Only one count was recorded for this clone. The chain couples TRBV4-1 to TRBJ1-2; D not certain. There are 16 residues in the CDR3. CDR1 and CDR2 (germline): MGHRA, YSYEKL. Trimming left V 4 bases short and J 3 bases short, with 18 bases between. The CDR3 sequence: CASSPMSSGSYYGYTF. The CDR3 coding sequence is TGCGCCAGCAGCCCCATGAGTTCGGGGTCCTACTATGGCTACACCTTC.

The rearrangement links TRBV12-3 or TRBV12-4 to TRBJ1-1; D ambiguous. V was cut by 7 bases and J by 3 bases, with 9 bases left in between. The CDR3 has 12 residues. In nucleotides, the CDR3 is TGTGCCAGCACCTACGGTTACACTGAAGCTTTCTTT. Its translation: CASTYGYTEAFF.

This clone has ten or more counts. This chain joins TRBV7-2 and TRBJ2-3; 8 bases fit TRBD2. The CDR3 runs 16 residues. J was trimmed by 0 bases and V by 1 base; bases with no gene match: 3. Germline lookup yields CDR1 SGHTA and CDR2 FQGNSA. CDR3: CASSLGPSGSTDTQYF. In nucleotides, the CDR3 is TGTGCCAGCAGCTTAGGACCTAGCGGGAGCACAGATACGCAGTATTTT. Full variable domain (rest looked up from reference TRBV7-2 and TRBJ2-3): GAGVSQSPSNKVTEKGKDVELRCDPISGHTALYWYRQSLGQGLEFLIYFQGNSAPDKSGLPSDRFSAERTGGSVSTLTIQRTQQEDSAVYLCASSLGPSGSTDTQYFGPGTRLTVL.

The chain recombines TRBV7-9 with TRBJ2-7, with 14 bases matching TRBD2. This CDR3 is built from 17 residues. J gave up 3 bases and V 5 bases, and 9 bases lay outside the gene matches. The germline CDR1 and CDR2 sequences are SEHNR and FQNEAQ (reference sequence). For the CDR3, the DNA is TGTGCCAGCAGCCCAGGACTAGCGGGGGGCCAATTCTACGAGCAGTACTTC. This encodes CASSPGLAGGQFYEQYF.

V and J are TRBV19 and TRBJ1-4; 7 bases align to TRBD1. J gave up 4 bases and V 5 bases, and 7 bases lay outside the gene matches. The germline CDR1 and CDR2 sequences are LNHDA and SQIVND (reference sequence). This CDR3 spans 15 amino acids. The CDR3 loop reads CASSPRTGFNEKLFF. The CDR3 DNA reads as TGTGCCAGTAGTCCGAGGACAGGATTTAATGAAAAACTGTTTTTT.